The 5 T cell receptor beta chains in this list originate from one sample, sequenced in a study of CD8 T cells in Susac syndrome. Reverse transcription of 0.5 to 1 ug RNA was performed with random hexamers. TCRdb ran MiXCR on the immunoSEQ multiplex PCR reads and lists one entry per CDR3 protein. Of approximately 200,000 distinct CDR3 sequences in the sample, about 94% were seen once. Specimen: CD8+ T cells from PBMCs. These receptors were obtained from a human donor with multiple sclerosis.

This clonotype appeared once. The chain is built from TRBV16 and TRBJ1-5; D may be TRBD1 (6 bases). Trimming left V 4 bases short and J 2 bases short, with 9 bases between. CDR1 is KGHSY and CDR2 is FQNENV in the germline V gene. The length of the CDR3 is 14 residues. The CDR3 is CASSPWTGNQPQHF. CDR3 in DNA: TGTGCCAGCAGCCCCTGGACAGGCAATCAGCCCCAGCATTTT.

This clonotype was observed once. This chain connects TRBV29-1 to TRBJ2-1, with 8 bases lining up with TRBD1. Germline V gene data show CDR1 as SQVTM and CDR2 as ANQGSEA. J gave up 4 bases and V 7 bases, and 9 bases lay outside the gene matches. The length of the CDR3 is 14 residues. The CDR3 DNA reads as TGCAGCGCCCCCGGGACAGGCCGTTACAATGAGCAGTTCTTC. Translated, it gives CSAPGTGRYNEQFF.

The rearrangement links TRBV4-1 to TRBJ2-7; tentatively, D is TRBD2 (7 bases). The CDR3 sequence is 14 residues long. Per germline, CDR1 MGHRA and CDR2 YSYEKL. V was shortened by 1 base and J by 3 bases, with 10 bases between the two germline ends. The CDR3 bases are TGCGCCAGCAGCCAAGGGGAGGGGGGCTACGAGCAGTACTTC. Its protein product is CASSQGEGGYEQYF.

This chain uses TRBV20-1 with TRBJ1-5; D remains unclear. CDR3 length: 15 residues. V lost 0 bases and J lost 4, with 13 bases in between. Looked up from germline, CDR1 is DFQATT and CDR2 is SNEGSKA (reference sequence). CDR3: CSAREGGFPNQPQHF. The CDR3 coding sequence is TGCAGTGCTAGAGAGGGAGGGTTCCCTAATCAGCCCCAGCATTTT.

This clonotype was seen a few times. This sequence joins TRBV5-4 and TRBJ2-7; 14 bases agree with TRBD2. The CDR3 extends over 15 amino acids. Germline V gene lookup returns CDR1 SGHNT and CDR2 YYREEE (reference sequence). The junction had 0 bases not matched to a gene; V was cut back by 0 bases and J by 4 bases. This CDR3 is CASSLGTSGRYEQYF. In DNA, the CDR3 is TGTGCCAGCAGCTTGGGGACTAGCGGGAGGTACGAGCAGTACTTC.